Listed below are T cell receptor beta chains from one sample, sequenced in a study of blood T cell repertoires in COVID-19. Profiled with immunoSEQ multiplex PCR; TCRdb holds only in-frame clones, not every one. The data hold tens of thousands of clones, with roughly three quarters observed a single time. The sequencing input was peripheral blood. The receptor set was obtained from a human donor with active or convalescent COVID-19. The donor label of this sample is uncertain. Both conserved end residues are trimmed from each CDR3.

V gene	J gene	CDR3 protein
TRBV19	TRBJ2-3	ATRLAGVLDTQY
TRBV5-1	TRBJ1-2	ASSLVTGGKYGYT
TRBV11-3	TRBJ2-7	ASREDGYEQY
TRBV21-1	TRBJ1-5	ASSKRQLQGNNQPQH
TRBV7-9	TRBJ1-1	ASVRNTEAF
TRBV14	TRBJ2-7	ASSQVGRLGSREQY
TRBV19	TRBJ2-7	ASSIELAGEQY
TRBV5-1	TRBJ2-3	ASSAMTSGRTDTQY
TRBV12-5	TRBJ1-4	ASGLGQGPTTNEKLF
TRBV27	TRBJ2-7	ASSLKVAGRYSYEQY
TRBV7-3	TRBJ2-1	ASSLTGSSGRSDEQF
TRBV9	TRBJ2-1	ASSVGGLAGGVPYNEQF
TRBV5-1	TRBJ2-1	ASSLRSSSYNEQF
TRBV3-1/TRBV3-2	TRBJ2-7	ASSQGRGKGIEQY
TRBV28	TRBJ2-7	ASHGYSYEQY
TRBV11-3	TRBJ2-7	ASSSGVGAYEQY
TRBV9	TRBJ2-5	ASSGGRGRSETQY
TRBV7-2	TRBJ2-7	ASSLEGLVDEQY
TRBV11-2	TRBJ2-3	ASSLGQGAGGTQY
TRBV21-1	TRBJ2-1	ASSKYGSQGAGNEQF
TRBV3-1/TRBV3-2	TRBJ2-7	ASSPSGRGGSSYEQY
TRBV2	TRBJ1-1	ASEGLLGTEAF
TRBV19	TRBJ2-7	ASSRDRNYEQY
TRBV3-1/TRBV3-2	TRBJ2-2	ASSGPDRGQGGELF